This T cell receptor beta chain was recorded in a study of cytomegalovirus exposure and HLA in healthy donors. V shed 4 bases and J shed 2 bases, with 21 bases lying between them. This CDR3 is 17 amino acids long. Germline V CDR1 and CDR2: SGHNT, YYREEE (reference sequence). The PCR used 60 Vbeta and 13 Jbeta primers. Profiling relied on immunoSEQ multiplex PCR, and the TCRdb table lists in-frame clones only, not all of them. Found here are about 150,000 clones, approximately 74% of them singletons; the top ten hold approximately 2.3%. This TCR came from a man aged 25 to 40 in good health and CMV-seronegative. The chain uses TRBV5-4 and TRBJ2-5, with D tentatively TRBD2 (6 bases). Sequenced: PBMCs. DNA for the CDR3: TGTGCCAGCAGCCCGTTAAGGCAGGGACTGGGACAAGAGACCCAGTACTTC. As protein: CASSPLRQGLGQETQYF.